Listed here are 28 T cell receptor beta chains from one sample, sequenced in a study of blood T cell repertoires in COVID-19. The table came from immunoSEQ multiplex PCR; TCRdb's copy has only in-frame clones and leaves some out. There are tens of thousands of clones in the sample; less than 90% occur only once, and less than 3% lies in the top ten. The sequencing sample was made of peripheral blood. Source of these receptors: an elderly man with acute or convalescent COVID-19.

The chain carries TRBV19 and TRBJ1-5; no reliable D call. Germline V gene lookup returns CDR1 LNHDA and CDR2 SQIVND (reference sequence). This CDR3 spans 16 amino acids. V was cut by 2 bases and J by 3 bases, with 14 bases left in between. CDR3 protein: CASSIPLGSDNQPQHF. The CDR3 region has the DNA TGTGCCAGTAGTATACCCCTCGGGAGTGACAATCAGCCCCAGCATTTT.

This clone was seen more than once but under ten times. The gene calls are TRBV6-2 or TRBV6-3 and TRBJ1-1; the match to TRBD1 covers 7 bases. The CDR3 is 14 amino acids. V lost 2 bases to trimming and J lost 4 bases; unmatched junction nucleotides: 4. Per the germline V gene, CDR1 is MNHEY and CDR2 is SVGEGT. CDR3: CASSYEGAGTEAFF. CDR3 DNA: TGTGCCAGCAGTTACGAGGGGGCTGGCACTGAAGCTTTCTTT.

The J gene is TRBJ2-1, the V gene TRBV11-3, with TRBD2 identical over 8 bases. Germline V gene lookup returns CDR1 SGHNT and CDR2 YENEEA. The CDR3 loop spans 12 amino acids. V dropped 6 bases and J dropped 14; count of bases not matched to a gene: 9. The CDR3 nucleotides read TGTGCCAGCAGACATCGGGAGGGCCAGAAGTTCTTC. Translation gives CASRHREGQKFF.

This chain connects TRBV28 to TRBJ2-7; perhaps TRBD1 as D (6 bases). Germline values: CDR1 MDHEN, CDR2 SYDVKM. This CDR3 region has 17 residues. Deletions cut 6 bases from V and 3 bases from J, with 24 bases between. CDR3 protein: CASSPAPYRAEFYEQYF. CDR3 in DNA: TGTGCCAGCAGCCCCGCCCCCTACAGGGCAGAATTCTACGAGCAGTACTTC.

The genes are TRBV11-2 and TRBJ2-1; 10 bases are shared with TRBD2. Trimming cost V 6 bases and J 9 bases; bases outside gene matches: 14. CDR1 is SGHAT, CDR2 FQNNGV, per germline. The CDR3 spans 16 residues. This chain's CDR3 is CASRVEGSSGRGEQFF. CDR3 sequence (DNA): TGTGCCAGCAGAGTAGAGGGTTCTAGCGGGAGAGGTGAGCAGTTCTTC.

Here the CDR3 reads CASSPAYETQYF. DNA of the CDR3: TGTGCCAGCAGTCCAGCGTACGAGACCCAGTACTTC. The rearrangement links TRBV2 to TRBJ2-5, with D uncertain. The length of the CDR3 is 12 residues. Between the trimmed V and J ends, which lost 5 bases and 5 bases, there was a span of 9 bases. Germline-derived CDR1 and CDR2 are SNHLY and FYNNEI.

V and J are TRBV27 and TRBJ2-7; D is ambiguous. The V end lost 4 bases, the J end lost 0 bases, and 7 bases lay between the germline ends. Looked up from germline, CDR1 is MNHEY and CDR2 is SMNVEV (reference sequence). This CDR3 is built from 13 residues. The CDR3 loop is CASSWAASYEQYF. Written as DNA, the CDR3 is TGTGCCAGCAGTTGGGCAGCCTCCTACGAGCAGTACTTC.

This chain links TRBV7-2 with TRBJ1-5; 8 bases are shared with TRBD1. Germline V lookup: CDR1 SGHTA, CDR2 FQGNSA. J gave up 7 bases and V 3 bases, and 5 bases lay outside the gene matches. The CDR3 contains 14 residues. CDR3: CASSFGQGGQPQHF. The CDR3 DNA reads as TGTGCCAGCAGCTTCGGACAGGGCGGCCAGCCCCAGCATTTT.

This clone was observed once. The J gene is TRBJ2-1, the V gene TRBV2; TRBD2 might be the D (5 bases). Trimming removed 5 bases at V and 2 bases at J, with 16 bases between. The CDR3 has 16 residues. Germline loops: CDR1 SNHLY, CDR2 FYNNEI. The CDR3 region is CASSLLGRAPYNEQFF. For the CDR3, the DNA is TGTGCCAGCAGTCTGCTCGGGCGGGCCCCCTACAATGAGCAGTTCTTC.

There are a few counts of this clone. The chain carries TRBV9 and TRBJ1-2, with 7 bases lining up with TRBD1. CDR3 length: 15 residues. Germline V gives CDR1 SGDLS, CDR2 YYNGEE. The ends lost 4 bases at V and 4 bases at J; junction bases unmatched: 10. CDR3 region: CASSFQQGNPYGYTF. The CDR3 nucleotides read TGTGCCAGCAGCTTTCAACAGGGGAATCCCTATGGCTACACCTTC. Full variable domain (remainder filled in from reference TRBV9 and TRBJ1-2): DSGVTQTPKHLITATGQRVTLRCSPRSGDLSVYWYQQSLDQGLQFLIQYYNGEERAKGNILERFSAQQFPDLHSELNLSSLELGDSALYFCASSFQQGNPYGYTFGSGTRLTVV.

The chain has TRBV5-1 and TRBJ2-2; D might be TRBD2 (5 bases). The germline CDR1 and CDR2 sequences are SGHRS and YFSETQ. CDR3 length: 15 residues. Trimming pared 3 bases from V and 4 bases from J, leaving 13 bases between. CDR3 bases: TGCGCCAGCAGCTCATCGGTAGGAGGCACCGGGGAGCTGTTTTTT. Translating it yields CASSSSVGGTGELFF.

Only one count was recorded for this clone. This chain links TRBV4-2 with TRBJ2-7, with D hard to call. Trimming cost V 2 bases and J 0 bases, with 8 bases left between them. This CDR3 is built from 14 residues. Germline V CDR1 and CDR2: LGHNA, YNFKEQ. CDR3 sequence: CASSQPPSSYEQYF. CDR3 DNA sequence: TGTGCCAGCAGCCAACCACCTAGCTCCTACGAGCAGTACTTC.

CDR3 sequence reads: CAWSRRNTEAFF. CDR3 nucleotide sequence: TGTGCCTGGTCGAGGAGAAACACTGAAGCTTTCTTT. The chain combines TRBV30 with TRBJ1-1; D is unresolved. CDR3 length equals 12 residues. CDR1 is GTSNPN and CDR2 is SVGIG in the germline V gene (reference sequence). With 5 bases removed from V and 2 bases from J, the gap between germline ends came to 9 bases.

This clone appeared a few times. The rearrangement links TRBV5-1 to TRBJ2-3, with 7 bases fitting TRBD2. Trimming cost V 7 bases and J 0 bases; bases outside gene matches: 2. The CDR3 is 13 residues long. Per the germline V gene, CDR1 is SGHRS and CDR2 is YFSETQ. The CDR3 reads CASLAVSTDTQYF. For the CDR3, the DNA is TGCGCCAGCCTAGCGGTCAGCACAGATACGCAGTATTTT. Full variable domain (remainder filled in from reference TRBV5-1 and TRBJ2-3): KAGVTQTPRYLIKTRGQQVTLSCSPISGHRSVSWYQQTPGQGLQFLFEYFSETQRNKGNFPGRFSGRQFSNSRSEMNVSTLELGDSALYLCASLAVSTDTQYFGPGTRLTVL.

The chain carries TRBV5-1 and TRBJ2-2; unclear D gene. This CDR3 has 13 residues. V was cut by 5 bases and J by 5 bases, with 10 bases left in between. The germline V gene has CDR1 SGHRS and CDR2 YFSETQ. The CDR3 here is CASRAVRTGELFF. CDR3 DNA: TGCGCCAGCAGGGCGGTAAGGACCGGGGAGCTGTTTTTT. Using reference TRBV5-1 and TRBJ2-2 for the parts outside the CDR3, the full variable domain is KAGVTQTPRYLIKTRGQQVTLSCSPISGHRSVSWYQQTPGQGLQFLFEYFSETQRNKGNFPGRFSGRQFSNSRSEMNVSTLELGDSALYLCASRAVRTGELFFGEGSRLTVL.

This chain links TRBV5-8 with TRBJ2-1; D is unclear. CDR1 is SGHTS, CDR2 YDEGEE, per germline. The CDR3 sequence is 15 residues long. V lost 0 bases and J 3 bases, leaving 10 bases between the germline ends. This chain's CDR3 is CASSLGLVHYNEQFF. CDR3 coding DNA: TGTGCCAGCAGCTTGGGACTTGTACACTACAATGAGCAGTTCTTC.

This chain connects TRBV2 to TRBJ2-1, with D maybe TRBD2 (6 bases). This CDR3 contains 14 residues. Between the trimmed V and J ends, which lost 3 bases and 4 bases, there was a span of 10 bases. Germline V lookup: CDR1 SNHLY, CDR2 FYNNEI. This CDR3 is CASSEAGSYNEQFF. The CDR3 DNA follows: TGTGCCAGCAGTGAGGCGGGATCTTACAATGAGCAGTTCTTC.

The chain combines TRBV30 with TRBJ1-5, with unresolved D. The germline V gene has CDR1 GTSNPN and CDR2 SVGIG (reference sequence). Trimming took 2 bases from V and 3 from J, leaving 8 bases between them. The CDR3 totals 13 residues. The CDR3 DNA reads TGTGCCTGGAGTCACAGATCCAATCAGCCCCAGCATTTT. It is translated as CAWSHRSNQPQHF.

The V gene is TRBV7-6, the J gene TRBJ1-6, with a tentative D call TRBD1 (5 bases). The V gene's germline CDR1 is SGHVS and CDR2 FNYEAQ. V was shortened by 4 bases and J by 7 bases, with 11 bases between the two germline ends. The CDR3 totals 14 residues. CDR3 in amino acids: CASSWTRTNSPLHF. The CDR3, as DNA: TGTGCCAGCAGCTGGACAAGGACCAATTCACCCCTCCACTTT.

The chain employs TRBV24-1 and TRBJ2-3; a weak D match, TRBD2 (5 bases). The germline gives CDR1 KGHDR, CDR2 SFDVKD. The CDR3 runs 15 residues. V lost 7 bases to trimming and J lost 3 bases, with 16 bases between them. The CDR3 protein is CATRSSSEGTDTQYF. CDR3 sequence (DNA): TGTGCCACCAGGTCAAGCTCCGAGGGAACAGATACGCAGTATTTT.

This chain uses TRBV9 with TRBJ2-1, with 8 bases lining up with TRBD2. This CDR3 spans 14 amino acids. The germline V gene has CDR1 SGDLS and CDR2 YYNGEE. The V gene end was trimmed by 5 bases and the J gene end by 4 bases; junction bases not matched to a gene: 5. The CDR3 DNA sequence: TGTGCCAGCAGTACTAGCGGAACTTACAATGAGCAGTTCTTC. This gives the protein CASSTSGTYNEQFF.

The chain has TRBV2 and TRBJ1-2; the match to TRBD1 covers 9 bases. CDR3 size: 14 residues. Trimming removed 3 bases from V and 7 bases from J; junction bases left unmatched: 6. In germline, CDR1 is SNHLY, CDR2 FYNNEI. The CDR3 here is CASSDTGGAGGYTF. CDR3 sequence (DNA): TGTGCCAGCAGTGATACAGGGGGCGCCGGTGGCTACACCTTC.

Only one count was recorded for this clone. The gene calls are TRBV18 and TRBJ2-7; 10 nucleotides line up with TRBD2. CDR1 is KGHSH and CDR2 is LQKENI in the germline V gene. The CDR3 is made up of 17 amino acids. With V trimmed by 5 bases and J by 0 bases, 10 bases remained unmatched. CDR3 residues: CASSEVAGGLSSYEQYF. CDR3 nucleotide sequence: TGTGCCAGCTCAGAGGTAGCGGGAGGCCTTTCCTCCTACGAGCAGTACTTC.

This chain's CDR3 is CASSIGTVTFNYGYTF. CDR3 nucleotides: TGTGCCAGTAGTATAGGGACAGTAACATTTAACTATGGCTACACCTTC. V usage is TRBV19 and J usage is TRBJ1-2, with D possibly matching TRBD1 (6 bases). This CDR3 spans 16 amino acids. The V gene's germline CDR1 is LNHDA and CDR2 SQIVND (reference sequence). V was clipped by 1 base and J by 1 base, with 13 bases between them.

The CDR3 bases are TGTGCCAGCGGACAGGGGAATGGCTACACCTTC. Amino acids: CASGQGNGYTF. This chain connects TRBV25-1 to TRBJ1-2; 9 bases agree with TRBD1. The CDR3 is made up of 11 amino acids. The V segment lost 8 bases and the J segment 6 bases; nucleotides outside the gene matches: 1. The germline CDR1 and CDR2 sequences are MGHDK and SYGVNS.

The V gene is TRBV4-3, the J gene TRBJ1-6; D not resolved. CDR1 is LGHNA and CDR2 is YSLEER in the germline V gene. The CDR3 length is 14 residues. Deletions cut 1 base from V and 6 bases from J, with 7 bases between. CDR3 nucleotide sequence: TGCGCCAGCAGCCAAGGGGCCAGTAATTCACCCCTCCACTTT. It codes for CASSQGASNSPLHF.

This chain connects TRBV18 to TRBJ2-7; D is unclear. CDR3 size: 14 residues. The germline gives CDR1 KGHSH, CDR2 LQKENI. V was trimmed by 3 bases and J by 2 bases, leaving 11 bases between them. In DNA form, the CDR3 reads TGTGCCAGCTCACCCGCGCAGGTTACCTACGAGCAGTACTTC. This encodes CASSPAQVTYEQYF.

The gene calls are TRBV30 and TRBJ1-1, with D perhaps matching TRBD1 (6 bases). CDR1 and CDR2 from the germline V gene are GTSNPN and SVGIG (reference sequence). The CDR3 runs 14 residues. V gave up 2 bases and J gave up 1 base, with 11 bases separating them. This CDR3 reads CAWSPSDRNTEAFF. CDR3 coding DNA: TGTGCCTGGAGTCCATCGGACAGGAACACTGAAGCTTTCTTT.